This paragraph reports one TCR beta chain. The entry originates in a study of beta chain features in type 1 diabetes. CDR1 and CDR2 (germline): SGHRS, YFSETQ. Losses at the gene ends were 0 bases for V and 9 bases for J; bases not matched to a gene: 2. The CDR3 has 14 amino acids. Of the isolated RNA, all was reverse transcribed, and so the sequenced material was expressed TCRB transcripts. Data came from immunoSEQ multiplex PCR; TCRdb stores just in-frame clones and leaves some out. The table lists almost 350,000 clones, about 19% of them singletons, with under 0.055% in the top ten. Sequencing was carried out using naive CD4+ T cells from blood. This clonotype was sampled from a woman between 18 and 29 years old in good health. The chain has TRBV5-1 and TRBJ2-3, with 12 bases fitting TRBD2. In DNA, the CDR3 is TGCGCCAGCAGCTTGGGACTAGCGGGGGAGACGCAGTATTTT. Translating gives CASSLGLAGETQYF.